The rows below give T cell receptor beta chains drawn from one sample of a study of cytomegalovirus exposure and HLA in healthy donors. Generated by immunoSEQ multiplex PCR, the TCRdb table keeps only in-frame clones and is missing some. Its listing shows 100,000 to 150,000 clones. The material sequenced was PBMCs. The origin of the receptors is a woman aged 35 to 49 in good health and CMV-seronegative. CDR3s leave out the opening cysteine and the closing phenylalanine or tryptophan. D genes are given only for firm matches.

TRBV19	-	ASRTGGWNGNTIY
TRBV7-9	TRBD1	ASSLEQGDTEAF
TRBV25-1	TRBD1	ASSRTGGSYEQY
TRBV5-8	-	ASTVEIADYT
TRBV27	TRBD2	ASSAGGRVADTQY
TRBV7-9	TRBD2	ASSLGGPGRAETQY
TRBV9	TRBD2	ASSVQVAGGRETQY
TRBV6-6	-	ASTQTGNPIGGELF
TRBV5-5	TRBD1	ASSRGQGTMNTEAF
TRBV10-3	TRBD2	AISELGDFAGGQETQY
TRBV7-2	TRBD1	ASSTGTGGAYGYT
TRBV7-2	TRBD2	ASRAAGTSGGADTQY
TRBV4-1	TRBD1	ASSHPPRTGKNTEAF
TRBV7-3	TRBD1	ASSSTGWTDTQY
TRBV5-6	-	ASSLVRGYGYT
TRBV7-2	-	ASSLGRPLNTEAF
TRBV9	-	ASSSRTQQF
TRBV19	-	ASSIAGVDTGELF
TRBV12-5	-	ASGLVRRATGELF
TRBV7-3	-	ASSLGSIREQY
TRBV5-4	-	ASSLVQGLQETQY
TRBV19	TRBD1	ASRRQGENEQF
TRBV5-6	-	ASSSPGQPQH
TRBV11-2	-	ASSLAGQGLGYT
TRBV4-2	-	ASSPTGRDKA
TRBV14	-	ASSQEVWGNEKLF
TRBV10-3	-	AISWTEQETQY
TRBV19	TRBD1	ASSIPPTGTDTEAF
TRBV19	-	ASSGRTGSWGQPQH
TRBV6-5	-	ASKTGLNTEAF
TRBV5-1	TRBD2	ASKDGGEFSGELF
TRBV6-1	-	ASSEDGGVWEKLF
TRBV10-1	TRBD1	ASSDDRDRNTEAF
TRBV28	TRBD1	ASGRGRALGYGYT
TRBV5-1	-	ASSPGALGAGDEQF
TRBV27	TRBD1	ASSLGTEGNTIY
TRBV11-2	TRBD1	ASSLTGGWDTEAF
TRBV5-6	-	ASSFYRQGAF
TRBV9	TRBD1	ASSFGQGAGELF
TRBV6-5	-	ASRSQKNTEAF
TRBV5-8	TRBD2	ASSQGTSGDTDTQY
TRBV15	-	ATSRDQGTPSSKNIQY
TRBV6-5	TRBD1	ASSYSRTGDSPLH
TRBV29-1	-	SVVGQGEAF
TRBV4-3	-	ASSQGGASEAF
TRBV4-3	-	ASSQDRAETQY
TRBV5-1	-	ASSSPQGEGYT
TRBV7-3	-	ASSLSTGTEAF
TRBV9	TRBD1	ASSQGQGNYGYT
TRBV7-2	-	ASSLGGTNRMNTEAF
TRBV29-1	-	SVGVGVGYT
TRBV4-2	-	ASSQAPFLANVLT
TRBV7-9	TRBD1	ASSGQGALGYT
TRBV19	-	ASESSQGPYTNYGYT
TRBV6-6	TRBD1	ASSLDRAGNTIY
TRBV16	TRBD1	ASSQQNRQGAGKLF
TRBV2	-	ASSVEQGTFSPLH